The 29 T cell receptor beta chains reported below all come from one sample, sequenced in a study of shared clonotypes between healthy human individuals. Generated by immunoSEQ multiplex PCR, the TCRdb table keeps only in-frame clones and is missing some. The data show some 2.4 million clones, over 85% seen once. The material sequenced was naive CD4+ T cells from PBMCs. Subset denoted: CD45RA+ positively selected. These receptors were collected from a man aged 18 to 35 in good health. Some clones in this sample may be carry-over from other donors' samples.

The chain is built from TRBV18 and TRBJ2-1, with a possible D match to TRBD2 (5 bases). The CDR3 covers 16 residues. V was cut by 0 bases and J by 3 bases, with 12 bases left in between. CDR1 is KGHSH and CDR2 is LQKENI in the germline V gene. The CDR3 sequence: CASSPPTGRGYNEQFF. For the CDR3, the DNA is TGTGCCAGCTCACCACCCACTGGTCGGGGCTACAATGAGCAGTTCTTC.

The V gene is TRBV29-1, the J gene TRBJ1-4; perhaps TRBD1 as D (5 bases). CDR1 and CDR2 from the germline V gene are SQVTM and ANQGSEA. This CDR3 has 13 amino acids. With 5 bases removed from V and 2 bases from J, the gap between germline ends came to 9 bases. In nucleotides, the CDR3 is TGCAGCGTTTGTCGGGGGACTAATGAAAAACTGTTTTTT. It yields the protein CSVCRGTNEKLFF.

For this clone: The sample holds other DNA sequences that translate to the same CDR3. The rearrangement links TRBV5-5 to TRBJ1-2, with D perhaps matching TRBD1 (5 bases). There are 13 residues in the CDR3. Germline V lookup: CDR1 SGHKS, CDR2 YYEKEE (reference sequence). V was cut by 5 bases and J by 5 bases, with 13 bases left in between. CDR3 bases: TGTGCCAGCAGTCTCCCGGGGCAATATGGCTACACCTTC. It codes for CASSLPGQYGYTF. The whole variable domain, filled in from reference TRBV5-5 and TRBJ1-2, reads DAGVTQSPTHLIKTRGQQVTLRCSPISGHKSVSWYQQVLGQGPQFIFQYYEKEERGRGNFPDRFSARQFPNYSSELNVNALLLGDSALYLCASSLPGQYGYTFGSGTRLTVV.

V is TRBV4-1 and J is TRBJ1-4, with 7 positions matching TRBD1. The CDR3 is 17 amino acids. Germline CDR1 and CDR2: MGHRA and YSYEKL. Trimming removed 5 bases from V and 0 bases from J; junction bases left unmatched: 9. CDR3 amino acids: CASSYPGTVPTNEKLFF. The CDR3 nucleotides read TGCGCCAGCAGCTATCCCGGGACAGTACCAACTAATGAAAAACTGTTTTTT.

The chain couples TRBV5-4 to TRBJ2-7, with D perhaps TRBD2 (5 bases). Germline V gives CDR1 SGHNT, CDR2 YYREEE (reference sequence). This CDR3 is built from 14 residues. V lost 5 bases to trimming and J lost 1 base, with 13 bases between them. This CDR3 reads CASRRSSVSYEQYF. The CDR3 DNA reads as TGTGCCAGCAGACGCAGTAGCGTTTCCTACGAGCAGTACTTC.

This chain connects TRBV6-6 to TRBJ1-4; maybe TRBD1 (6 bases). Trimming took off 6 bases at V and 7 bases at J, with 12 bases between the two ends. The germline gives CDR1 MNHNY, CDR2 SVGAGI (reference sequence). This CDR3 is built from 13 residues. This chain's CDR3 is CASRTWGLEKLFF. For the CDR3, the DNA is TGTGCCAGCAGGACCTGGGGGCTTGAAAAACTGTTTTTT.

V is TRBV5-1 and J is TRBJ2-5; TRBD1 matches at 8 bases. V shed 4 bases, J shed 1 base, and the junction held 6 bases outside the gene matches. Germline CDR1 and CDR2: SGHRS and YFSETQ. This CDR3 has 15 amino acids. CDR3 nucleotide sequence: TGCGCCAGCAGCGACGCCGGGACAGGCCAAGAGACCCAGTACTTC. This gives the protein CASSDAGTGQETQYF.

The chain is built from TRBV4-3 and TRBJ1-6; D call uncertain. Germline V CDR1 and CDR2: LGHNA, YSLEER. V was cut by 5 bases and J by 9 bases, with 17 bases left in between. The CDR3 is 15 residues long. The CDR3 region is CASSSLYSWSSPLHF. The CDR3 DNA reads TGCGCCAGCAGCTCTTTATATAGTTGGAGTTCACCCCTCCACTTT.

The rearrangement joins TRBV9 to TRBJ2-7; D assignment may be TRBD1 or TRBD2 (5 bases each). The CDR3 consists of 14 residues. V was cut by 4 bases and J by 5 bases, with 16 bases left in between. The germline gives CDR1 SGDLS, CDR2 YYNGEE. DNA for the CDR3: TGTGCCAGCAGCCCGAGGCAACAGGAGGACGAGCAGTACTTC. This gives the protein CASSPRQQEDEQYF.

This clone was recorded only once. This rearrangement joins TRBV19 to TRBJ1-4; perhaps TRBD1 as D (5 bases). In germline, CDR1 is LNHDA, CDR2 SQIVND (reference sequence). The CDR3 length is 15 residues. V was cut by 6 bases and J by 7 bases, with 18 bases left in between. The CDR3 protein is CASSQLGESSEKLFF. DNA for the CDR3: TGTGCCAGTAGCCAGTTGGGGGAGTCAAGTGAAAAACTGTTTTTT.

This chain links TRBV7-9 with TRBJ1-4; no definite D call. The CDR3 consists of 15 residues. V lost 1 base to trimming and J lost 6 bases, with 12 bases between them. Germline assignment: CDR1 SEHNR and CDR2 FQNEAQ (reference sequence). For the CDR3, the DNA is TGTGCCAGCAGCTTAGGTTCGGGGATGGATGAAAAACTGTTTTTT. Its protein is CASSLGSGMDEKLFF.

This chain links TRBV5-1 with TRBJ1-2; 9 bases match TRBD1. The CDR3 is 14 amino acids. The germline V gene has CDR1 SGHRS and CDR2 YFSETQ. After removal of 6 bases from V and 2 bases from J, the junction contained 5 bases not matched to a gene. This CDR3 reads CASTPGTGNYGYTF. DNA of the CDR3: TGCGCCAGCACCCCTGGGACAGGGAACTATGGCTACACCTTC.

The chain employs TRBV4-1 and TRBJ2-1; 7 nucleotides agree with TRBD1. This CDR3 spans 14 amino acids. Trimming removed 2 bases from V and 8 bases from J; junction bases left unmatched: 6. Germline loops: CDR1 MGHRA, CDR2 YSYEKL. Here the CDR3 DNA reads TGCGCCAGCAGCCAATCCGACAGGGACGATGAGCAGTTCTTC. It yields the protein CASSQSDRDDEQFF.

The chain recombines TRBV6-1 with TRBJ1-5, with D perhaps matching TRBD1 (5 bases). CDR3 length equals 16 residues. Trimming cost V 4 bases and J 4 bases, with 17 bases left between them. Germline V gene lookup returns CDR1 MNHNS and CDR2 SASEGT. The CDR3 DNA is TGTGCCAGCAGTGTCTCAGGGAATTCGCGGAATCAGCCCCAGCATTTT. Residues: CASSVSGNSRNQPQHF.

The chain links TRBV30 to TRBJ2-1; TRBD2 is a possible D gene (6 bases). Trimming removed 0 bases from V and 7 bases from J, with 13 bases in between. Germline CDR1 and CDR2: GTSNPN and SVGIG (reference sequence). CDR3 length: 14 residues. CDR3 in DNA: TGTGCCTGGAGTGTTCTGGGGGGAGGAAATGAGCAGTTCTTC. Translated, it gives CAWSVLGGGNEQFF.

The chain has TRBV4-1 and TRBJ2-7; D gene uncertain. Germline V gene data show CDR1 as MGHRA and CDR2 as YSYEKL. The V end lost 2 bases, the J end lost 4 bases, and 15 bases lay between the germline ends. The CDR3 runs 15 residues. CDR3 DNA sequence: TGCGCCAGCAGCCAAACCAGGCTACCTCTGTACGAGCAGTACTTC. This codes for CASSQTRLPLYEQYF.

The chain uses TRBV7-9 and TRBJ2-7, with D possibly being TRBD2 (6 bases). Germline V gene lookup returns CDR1 SEHNR and CDR2 FQNEAQ (reference sequence). The CDR3 covers 15 residues. V gave up 0 bases and J gave up 3 bases, with 12 bases separating them. The CDR3 DNA follows: TGTGCCAGCAGCTTAGCTGGAGGGCTCCGCTACGAGCAGTACTTC. Translated, it gives CASSLAGGLRYEQYF.

The rearrangement uses TRBV4-2 and TRBJ2-5; 8 bases fit TRBD1. The J call may be mistaken, given a closer DNA end match to TRBJ2-7. The CDR3 totals 14 residues. Germline CDR1 and CDR2: LGHNA and YNFKEQ. CDR3 bases: TGTGCCAGCAGCCAGGGACAGGACTCCTACGAGCAGTACTTC. It codes for CASSQGQDSYEQYF.

This chain links TRBV5-4 with TRBJ2-3, with 7 bases matching TRBD1. CDR1 is SGHNT and CDR2 is YYREEE in the germline V gene (reference sequence). Germline trimming cut 1 base from V and 3 bases from J; bases unmatched to any gene: 8. The CDR3 consists of 16 residues. Written as DNA, the CDR3 is TGTGCCAGCAGCTTGTTTAAATGGGACAGAACAGATACGCAGTATTTT. It is translated as CASSLFKWDRTDTQYF.

The sample holds one count of this clone. The chain carries TRBV11-2 and TRBJ2-3; 10 bases match TRBD2. The trim removed 6 bases at V and 2 bases at J, leaving 8 bases unmatched. CDR3 length: 16 residues. CDR1 is SGHAT, CDR2 FQNNGV, per germline. The CDR3 loop is CASSFTSGKVTDTQYF. CDR3 nucleotide sequence: TGTGCCAGCAGTTTCACTAGCGGGAAGGTCACAGATACGCAGTATTTT.

The rearrangement links TRBV28 to TRBJ1-1; perhaps TRBD1 as D (5 bases). Trimming removed 4 bases at V and 5 bases at J, with 20 bases between. Germline V gives CDR1 MDHEN, CDR2 SYDVKM. The CDR3 length is 16 residues. The CDR3 loop reads CASSSHSGGDGTEAFF. The CDR3 nucleotides are TGTGCCAGCAGTTCTCACTCGGGGGGGGATGGGACTGAAGCTTTCTTT.

The chain employs TRBV29-1 and TRBJ2-3; D might be TRBD2 (5 bases). Germline V lookup: CDR1 SQVTM, CDR2 ANQGSEA. V was clipped by 8 bases and J by 2 bases, with 14 bases between them. CDR3 size: 13 residues. The CDR3 protein is CSPRVANTDTQYF. CDR3 sequence (DNA): TGCAGCCCCCGGGTAGCGAACACAGATACGCAGTATTTT.

DNA of the CDR3: TGTGCCAGCAGCCCCCGACCCAACAATGAGCAGTTCTTC. Protein product: CASSPRPNNEQFF. This rearrangement joins TRBV7-9 to TRBJ2-1; D unclear. CDR3 length: 13 amino acids. The V gene's germline CDR1 is SEHNR and CDR2 FQNEAQ (reference sequence). V was clipped by 5 bases and J by 5 bases, with 10 bases between them. Filled out from reference TRBV7-9 and TRBJ2-1, the complete variable domain reads DTGVSQNPRHKITKRGQNVTFRCDPISEHNRLYWYRQTLGQGPEFLTYFQNEAQLEKSRLLSDRFSAERPKGSFSTLEIQRTEQGDSAMYLCASSPRPNNEQFFGPGTRLTVL.

The rearrangement links TRBV7-9 to TRBJ2-7; perhaps TRBD2 as D (7 bases). The V and J ends lost 2 bases and 0 bases respectively, with 14 bases between them. Germline CDR1 reads SEHNR; CDR2 reads FQNEAQ (reference sequence). The CDR3 spans 16 residues. The CDR3 DNA sequence: TGTGCCAGCAGCTTATGGGAGGGGGGGAGCTCCTACGAGCAGTACTTC. Residues: CASSLWEGGSSYEQYF.

This chain links TRBV5-8 with TRBJ2-7, with D tentatively TRBD1 (5 bases). This CDR3 region has 14 residues. Germline CDR1 and CDR2: SGHTS and YDEGEE. With 4 bases removed from V and 2 bases from J, the gap between germline ends came to 13 bases. The CDR3 DNA sequence: TGTGCCAGCAGCCGGGTGTCAGGGACCTACGAGCAGTACTTC. Translated: CASSRVSGTYEQYF.

The V call is TRBV10-1, the J call TRBJ2-5, with D perhaps matching TRBD2 (6 bases). Deletions cut 2 bases from V and 9 bases from J, with 7 bases between. Looked up from germline, CDR1 is WNHNN and CDR2 is SYGVQD (reference sequence). The CDR3 extends over 11 amino acids. This CDR3 reads CASSEERAQYF. The CDR3 DNA sequence: TGCGCCAGCAGTGAGGAGCGGGCCCAGTACTTC.

This chain uses TRBV18 with TRBJ2-1, with 8 bases fitting TRBD1. Germline-derived CDR1 and CDR2 are KGHSH and LQKENI. This CDR3 is built from 15 residues. The V gene end was trimmed by 3 bases and the J gene end by 4 bases; junction bases not matched to a gene: 5. The CDR3 here is CASSPETGGYNEQFF. The CDR3 DNA follows: TGTGCCAGCTCACCCGAAACAGGGGGGTACAATGAGCAGTTCTTC.

The CDR3 region has the DNA TGTGCCAGCAGGCTCGGACTTAACTACGAGCAGTACTTC. Translating gives CASRLGLNYEQYF. The chain links TRBV7-2 to TRBJ2-7, with TRBD2 as a possible D gene (5 bases). V shed 6 bases and J shed 3 bases, with 12 bases lying between them. CDR1 is SGHTA, CDR2 FQGNSA, per germline. The CDR3 is made up of 13 amino acids.

The chain couples TRBV29-1 to TRBJ2-7; D not resolved. CDR3 length: 14 residues. The V gene lost 4 bases and the J gene lost 2 bases, with 15 bases spanning the gap. CDR1 is SQVTM, CDR2 ANQGSEA, per germline. The CDR3 spells CSVVPIRGPYEQYF. The DNA of the CDR3 is TGCAGCGTTGTTCCGATAAGAGGCCCCTACGAGCAGTACTTC.